This T cell receptor (beta chain) was observed in a study of blood T cell repertoires in COVID-19. Looking at the study overall: Samples came from the United States, Italy and Spain, spanning acute and convalescent COVID-19.

Many counts were recorded for this clone. Original analysis: From reference gene primer amplification, estimates of nucleated cell counts were derived. Sequencing used immunoSEQ multiplex PCR; TCRdb keeps in-frame clones, though not all of them. The V and J calls and clone size are taken from that table; D and trimming were inferred from the DNA. The data contain over 85,000 clones, 82% of them singletons. Germline assignment: CDR1 SEHNR and CDR2 FQNEAQ (reference sequence). The CDR3 covers 13 residues. V trimming: 5 bases; J trimming: 6 bases; junction bases outside the gene matches: 7. The chain joins TRBV7-9 to TRBJ2-7; 7 bases align to TRBD1. This sequence originates from a woman between 55 and 75 years old with acute or convalescent COVID-19. Sequencing used peripheral blood. DNA for the CDR3: TGTGCCAGCAGCCCGGGACAGCCCCGCGAGCAGTACTTC. Translated, it gives CASSPGQPREQYF. Filled out from reference TRBV7-9 and TRBJ2-7, the complete variable domain reads DTGVSQNPRHKITKRGQNVTFRCDPISEHNRLYWYRQTLGQGPEFLTYFQNEAQLEKSRLLSDRFSAERPKGSFSTLEIQRTEQGDSAMYLCASSPGQPREQYFGPGTRLTVT.